These T cell receptor beta chains were read from a single sample in a study of low-dose radiotherapy and immunotherapy resistance in tumors. TCRdb used MiXCR to reprocess the reads, holding one entry per CDR3 protein. The table has 75,000 to 95,000 distinct CDR3 sequences, approximately 17% seen once. This material consisted of PBMCs, taken before treatment. The receptors come from a male donor with prostate cancer. Both conserved end residues are part of each CDR3.

v_gene: TRBV5-1; j_gene: TRBJ2-6; CDR3aa: CASSVVLGAGANVLTF
v_gene: TRBV29-1; j_gene: TRBJ1-1; CDR3aa: CSSREGAYTEAFF
v_gene: TRBV20-1; j_gene: TRBJ2-3; CDR3aa: CSATGTSGGISTDTQYF
v_gene: TRBV4-3; j_gene: TRBJ2-4; CDR3aa: CASSQGTNRNIQYF
v_gene: TRBV7-2; j_gene: TRBJ1-1; CDR3aa: CASSFGPSTEAFF
v_gene: TRBV10-3; j_gene: TRBJ2-3; CDR3aa: CAIRLGTGTFTDTQYF
v_gene: TRBV9; j_gene: TRBJ2-3; CDR3aa: CASSPPRATDTQYF
v_gene: TRBV5-1; j_gene: TRBJ2-7; CDR3aa: CASSLEAPRSYEQYF
v_gene: TRBV4-1; j_gene: TRBJ1-1; CDR3aa: CASSQDPRTGGWDTEAFF
v_gene: TRBV24-1; j_gene: TRBJ1-2; CDR3aa: CATSDPTGTENTYGYTF
v_gene: TRBV6-2/TRBV6-3; j_gene: TRBJ1-2; CDR3aa: CASSWPYPTGQGEPANYGYTF
v_gene: TRBV7-9; j_gene: TRBJ2-7; CDR3aa: CASSLIPGEQYF
v_gene: TRBV6-2/TRBV6-3; j_gene: TRBJ2-1; CDR3aa: CASRIVGGSNNEQFF
v_gene: TRBV6-6; j_gene: TRBJ2-7; CDR3aa: CASSYSEGQVAYEQYF
v_gene: TRBV11-2; j_gene: TRBJ2-3; CDR3aa: CASSQAGGSFSDTQYF
v_gene: TRBV19; j_gene: TRBJ2-1; CDR3aa: CASSKAYRGGEEQFF
v_gene: TRBV19; j_gene: TRBJ1-1; CDR3aa: CASSSWQGIAEAFF
v_gene: TRBV27; j_gene: TRBJ1-3; CDR3aa: CASSSLGPTDPFSGNTIYF
v_gene: TRBV2; j_gene: TRBJ1-1; CDR3aa: CASSGAPGTEAFF
v_gene: TRBV7-2; j_gene: TRBJ2-7; CDR3aa: CASSSGALSTHEQYF
v_gene: TRBV6-5; j_gene: TRBJ1-1; CDR3aa: CAFGLEKNTEAFF
v_gene: TRBV5-1; j_gene: TRBJ2-1; CDR3aa: CASSPSGDYNEQFF
v_gene: TRBV19; j_gene: TRBJ1-1; CDR3aa: CASSSDGLGFANEAFF
v_gene: TRBV5-1; j_gene: TRBJ2-7; CDR3aa: CASSQDRSSYEQYF
v_gene: TRBV20-1; j_gene: TRBJ1-1; CDR3aa: CSARDGMNTEAFF
v_gene: TRBV6-8; j_gene: TRBJ2-7; CDR3aa: CASSTAGHSGEQYF
v_gene: TRBV20-1; j_gene: TRBJ2-7; CDR3aa: CSAGGGTRVSEQYF
v_gene: TRBV20-1; j_gene: TRBJ2-1; CDR3aa: CSARTWGDEQFF
v_gene: TRBV6-5; j_gene: TRBJ2-7; CDR3aa: CASSSPGYEQYF
v_gene: TRBV6-1; j_gene: TRBJ1-5; CDR3aa: CASSGDRGPIHGNQPQHF
v_gene: TRBV13; j_gene: TRBJ2-1; CDR3aa: CASSKDPGQGTNEQFF
v_gene: TRBV20-1; j_gene: TRBJ2-1; CDR3aa: CSARDRGGRGRGFYNEQFF
v_gene: TRBV6-2/TRBV6-3; j_gene: TRBJ1-1; CDR3aa: CASVRGGGTEAFF
v_gene: TRBV10-3; j_gene: TRBJ2-1; CDR3aa: CAISRTTSGRSDEQFF
v_gene: TRBV3-1; j_gene: TRBJ2-3; CDR3aa: CASSQEVAGGPPDTQYF
v_gene: TRBV5-1; j_gene: TRBJ2-1; CDR3aa: CASSLSGGGLHEQFF
v_gene: TRBV28; j_gene: TRBJ2-3; CDR3aa: CASSLVAGVADTQYF
v_gene: TRBV5-1; j_gene: TRBJ2-1; CDR3aa: CASSLESRRGNEQFF
v_gene: TRBV24-1; j_gene: TRBJ2-1; CDR3aa: CATSDSPSGRLGEQFF
v_gene: TRBV7-9; j_gene: TRBJ2-5; CDR3aa: CASSLESGLETQYF
v_gene: TRBV6-2/TRBV6-3; j_gene: TRBJ1-2; CDR3aa: CATKFRTGYGYTF
v_gene: TRBV30; j_gene: TRBJ1-5; CDR3aa: CAWGTGFDQPQHF